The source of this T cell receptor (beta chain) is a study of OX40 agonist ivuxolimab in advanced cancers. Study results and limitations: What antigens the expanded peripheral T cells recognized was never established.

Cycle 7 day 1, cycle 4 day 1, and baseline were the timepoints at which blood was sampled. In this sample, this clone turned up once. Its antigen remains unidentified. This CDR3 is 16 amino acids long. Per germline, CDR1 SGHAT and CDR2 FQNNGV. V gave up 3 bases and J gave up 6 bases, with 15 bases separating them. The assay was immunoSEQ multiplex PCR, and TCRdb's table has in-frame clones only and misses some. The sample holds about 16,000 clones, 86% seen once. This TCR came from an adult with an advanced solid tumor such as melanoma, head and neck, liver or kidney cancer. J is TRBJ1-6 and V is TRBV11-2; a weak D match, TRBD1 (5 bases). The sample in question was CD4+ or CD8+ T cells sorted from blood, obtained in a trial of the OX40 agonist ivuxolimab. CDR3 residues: CASSLGAGTANSPLHF. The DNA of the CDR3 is TGTGCCAGCAGCTTGGGCGCCGGGACTGCTAATTCACCCCTCCACTTT. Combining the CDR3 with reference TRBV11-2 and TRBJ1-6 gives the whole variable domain EAGVAQSPRYKIIEKRQSVAFWCNPISGHATLYWYQQILGQGPKLLIQFQNNGVVDDSQLPKDRFSAERLKGVDSTLKIQPAKLEDSAVYLCASSLGAGTANSPLHFGNGTRLTVT.